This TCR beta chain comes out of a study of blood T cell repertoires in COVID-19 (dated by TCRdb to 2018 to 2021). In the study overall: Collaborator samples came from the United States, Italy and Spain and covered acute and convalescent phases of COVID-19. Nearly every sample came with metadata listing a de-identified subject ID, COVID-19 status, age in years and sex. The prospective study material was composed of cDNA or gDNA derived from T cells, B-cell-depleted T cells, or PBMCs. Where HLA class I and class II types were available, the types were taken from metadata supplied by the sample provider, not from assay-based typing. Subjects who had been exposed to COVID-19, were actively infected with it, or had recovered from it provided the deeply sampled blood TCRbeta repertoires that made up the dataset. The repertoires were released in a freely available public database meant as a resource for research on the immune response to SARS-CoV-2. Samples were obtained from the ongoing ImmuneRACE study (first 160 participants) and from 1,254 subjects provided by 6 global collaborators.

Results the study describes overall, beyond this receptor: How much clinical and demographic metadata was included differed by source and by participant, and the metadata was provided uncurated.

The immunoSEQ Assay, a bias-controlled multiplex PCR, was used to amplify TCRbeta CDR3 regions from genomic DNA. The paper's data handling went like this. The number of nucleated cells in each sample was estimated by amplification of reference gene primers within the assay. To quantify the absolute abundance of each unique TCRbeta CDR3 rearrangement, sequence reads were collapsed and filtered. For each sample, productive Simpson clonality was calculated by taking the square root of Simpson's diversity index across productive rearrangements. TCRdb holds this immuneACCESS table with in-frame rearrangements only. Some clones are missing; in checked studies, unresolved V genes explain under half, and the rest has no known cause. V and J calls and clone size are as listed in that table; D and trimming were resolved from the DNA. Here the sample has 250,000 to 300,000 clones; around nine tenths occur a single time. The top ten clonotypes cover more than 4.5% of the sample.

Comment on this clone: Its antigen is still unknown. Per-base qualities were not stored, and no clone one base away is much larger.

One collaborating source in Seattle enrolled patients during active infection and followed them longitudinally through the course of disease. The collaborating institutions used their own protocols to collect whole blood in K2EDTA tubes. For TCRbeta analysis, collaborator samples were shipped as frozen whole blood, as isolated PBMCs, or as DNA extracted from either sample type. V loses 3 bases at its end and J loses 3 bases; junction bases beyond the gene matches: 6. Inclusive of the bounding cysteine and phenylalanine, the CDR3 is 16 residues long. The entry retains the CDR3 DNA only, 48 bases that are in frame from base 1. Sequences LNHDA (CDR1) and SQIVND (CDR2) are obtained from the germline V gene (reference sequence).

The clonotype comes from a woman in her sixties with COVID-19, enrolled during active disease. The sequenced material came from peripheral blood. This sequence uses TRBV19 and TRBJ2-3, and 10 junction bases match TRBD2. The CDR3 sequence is CASSMVTSGQTDTQYF. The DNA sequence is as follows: TGTGCCAGTAGTATGGTGACTAGCGGGCAAACAGATACGCAGTATTTT.